This T cell receptor (beta chain) is from a study of cytomegalovirus exposure and HLA in healthy donors. Comments on this clone: Antigen: not known.

V shed 6 bases, J shed 2 bases, and the junction held 2 bases outside the gene matches. The CDR3 spans 13 residues. Germline-derived CDR1 and CDR2 are MDHEN and SYDVKM. Study outcomes and limitations: In an earlier analysis, in approximately 630 donors, most V segments appeared productive either ~87% or ~30% of the time. Being indistinguishable, some V segments were excluded, TRBV6-2 and TRBV6-3 among them. As a later analysis showed, several of the most significant clusters appeared to be linked to common viral pathogens.

The PCR ran on 60 Vbeta and 13 Jbeta primers. Produced via immunoSEQ multiplex PCR; TCRdb's table is partial and in-frame only. The sample yields about 94,000 clones, 70% to 80% seen once. The sample taken for sequencing was PBMCs. The clonotype comes from a man aged 25 to 40 in good health and CMV-seronegative. The V gene is TRBV28, the J gene TRBJ2-3; 7 positions match TRBD1. DNA of the CDR3: TGTGCCAGCAGAACAGGGGTCACAGATACGCAGTATTTT. This sequence encodes CASRTGVTDTQYF.